This entry features one TCR beta chain sequence. Method: immunoSEQ multiplex PCR; TCRdb's copy keeps in-frame clones and lacks some. Among some 72,000 clones listed, over 80% were seen once. V was pared by 3 bases and J by 2 bases, with 6 bases of the junction left unmatched. This CDR3 region has 15 residues. Germline lookup yields CDR1 MNHEY and CDR2 SMNVEV (reference sequence). These data originate in a study of OX40 agonist ivuxolimab in advanced cancers. Study summary: The patients' treatment was ivuxolimab, an agonistic anti-OX40 (CD134) antibody.

The V gene is TRBV27, the J gene TRBJ2-7, with 8 bases that match TRBD1. The clonotype originates from an adult with an advanced solid tumor such as melanoma, head and neck, liver or kidney cancer. This specimen was CD4+ or CD8+ T cells sorted from blood, taken in a trial of the OX40 agonist ivuxolimab. The chain's CDR3 is CASSFRRDRTYEQYF. DNA of the CDR3: TGTGCCAGCAGTTTTCGCCGGGACAGGACCTACGAGCAGTACTTC.